Below are 27 T cell receptor beta chains sequenced from a single sample in a study of CD8 T cells in Susac syndrome. When the RNA was reverse transcribed, random hexamers were used with an input of 0.5 to 1 ug. MiXCR, applied by TCRdb to the immunoSEQ multiplex PCR reads, yields one record per CDR3 protein. Seen here are about 120,000 distinct CDR3 sequences, 95% to 96% observed once, and the top ten hold less than 0.15%. The material sequenced was CD4+ T cells from PBMCs. These receptors were taken from a human donor with Susac syndrome.

The V and J genes are TRBV4-1 and TRBJ2-6; tentatively, D is TRBD2 (9 bases). The CDR3 totals 20 residues. Trimming stripped 0 bases from V and 0 bases from J, with 18 bases between. The V gene's germline CDR1 is MGHRA and CDR2 YSYEKL. The CDR3 region is CASSQDAGGTGRSGANVLTF. CDR3 nucleotides: TGCGCCAGCAGCCAAGATGCGGGAGGGACAGGCCGCTCTGGGGCCAACGTCCTGACTTTC.

The genes are TRBV7-9 and TRBJ2-2, with no clear D. Between the trimmed V and J ends, which lost 6 bases and 2 bases, there was a span of 4 bases. CDR1 SEHNR and CDR2 FQNEAQ come from the germline V gene (reference sequence). The CDR3 consists of 12 residues. The DNA of the CDR3 is TGTGCCAGCAGAACAAACACCGGGGAGCTGTTTTTT. Its translation: CASRTNTGELFF.

The chain employs TRBV7-2 and TRBJ2-7; maybe TRBD1 (6 bases). CDR3 size: 13 residues. Trimming cost V 6 bases and J 4 bases, with 13 bases left between them. Germline CDR1 is SGHTA and CDR2 is FQGNSA. The DNA of the CDR3 is TGTGCCAGCAGATATCAGGGGCTTTACGAGCAGTACTTC. Amino acid sequence: CASRYQGLYEQYF.

The rearrangement uses TRBV2 and TRBJ1-5; no firm D call. The V end lost 3 bases, the J end lost 7 bases, and 13 bases lay between the germline ends. This CDR3 is 14 amino acids long. The germline V gene has CDR1 SNHLY and CDR2 FYNNEI. In DNA form, the CDR3 reads TGTGCCAGCAGTGATAGGGATAACGGACAGCCCCAGCATTTT. The encoded protein is CASSDRDNGQPQHF.

The gene calls are TRBV28 and TRBJ2-2, with 8 bases that match TRBD2. J was trimmed by 3 bases and V by 6 bases; bases with no gene match: 6. CDR1 is MDHEN and CDR2 is SYDVKM in the germline V gene. The CDR3 length is 15 residues. The CDR3 region is CASSLSGIDTGELFF. CDR3 DNA: TGTGCCAGCAGCCTTAGCGGGATTGACACCGGGGAGCTGTTTTTT.

This chain links TRBV28 with TRBJ2-3; D gene uncertain. The CDR3 contains 13 residues. The germline V gene has CDR1 MDHEN and CDR2 SYDVKM. Between the trimmed V and J ends, which lost 5 bases and 6 bases, there was a span of 12 bases. The CDR3 sequence: CASSKQGWDTQYF. The CDR3 region has the DNA TGTGCCAGCAGTAAACAAGGGTGGGATACGCAGTATTTT.

The chain combines TRBV20-1 with TRBJ1-2; tentative D call: TRBD1 (5 bases). Trimming stripped 1 base from V and 0 bases from J, with 12 bases between. CDR1 and CDR2 (germline): DFQATT, SNEGSKA (reference sequence). The CDR3 runs to 15 residues. The CDR3 DNA reads as TGCAGTGCTAGAGGGGGACGGCGAACTAACTATGGCTACACCTTC. Its protein is CSARGGRRTNYGYTF.

The rearrangement links TRBV5-4 to TRBJ2-5; tentatively, D is TRBD2 (6 bases). The CDR3 extends over 16 amino acids. CDR1 and CDR2 (germline): SGHNT, YYREEE (reference sequence). The V end was cut by 0 bases, the J end by 5 bases, with 17 bases between. CDR3 sequence: CASSLGRDWSMETQYF. CDR3 DNA: TGTGCCAGCAGCTTGGGGAGGGACTGGTCCATGGAGACCCAGTACTTC.

V is TRBV20-1 and J is TRBJ2-7, with 8 bases matching TRBD1. With V trimmed by 5 bases and J by 4 bases, 7 bases remained unmatched. This CDR3 spans 13 amino acids. Germline values: CDR1 DFQATT, CDR2 SNEGSKA (reference sequence). The CDR3 nucleotides are TGCAGTGCTGGCGGACAGGGATCATACGAGCAGTACTTC. Protein: CSAGGQGSYEQYF.

The rearrangement uses TRBV29-1 and TRBJ2-5; D call uncertain. CDR3 length: 12 amino acids. Germline values: CDR1 SQVTM, CDR2 ANQGSEA. V shed 4 bases and J shed 5 bases, with 11 bases lying between them. CDR3 nucleotides: TGCAGCGTTGGGTGGAGTGGGGAGACCCAGTACTTC. Translating gives CSVGWSGETQYF.

The V call is TRBV12-5, the J call TRBJ2-1; D gene ambiguous. The V gene's germline CDR1 is LGHNT and CDR2 FRNRAP. Trimming took 6 bases from V and 6 from J, leaving 12 bases between them. The length of the CDR3 is 13 residues. CDR3 sequence (DNA): TGTGCTAGTGGCAGGCGGTCGGGCAATGAGCAGTTCTTC. It yields the protein CASGRRSGNEQFF.

V is TRBV12-3 or TRBV12-4 and J is TRBJ2-5, with a possible D match to TRBD2 (6 bases). V gave up 6 bases and J gave up 1 base, with 12 bases separating them. The CDR3 spans 14 residues. CDR3 in amino acids: CASSQGGAQETQYF. The CDR3 DNA sequence: TGTGCCAGCAGCCAAGGCGGGGCCCAAGAGACCCAGTACTTC.

The chain is built from TRBV7-3 and TRBJ2-7, with 8 bases identical to TRBD1. Per the germline V gene, CDR1 is SGHTA and CDR2 is FQGTGA. This CDR3 has 15 residues. V shed 5 bases and J 1 base; nucleotides not matched to a gene: 7. CDR3 region: CASSTGQGLSYEQYF. The CDR3 nucleotides read TGTGCCAGCAGCACCGGACAGGGTCTTTCCTACGAGCAGTACTTC.

The rearrangement joins TRBV29-1 to TRBJ1-2; TRBD1 matches at 8 bases. This CDR3 spans 13 amino acids. J lost 9 bases, V lost 3 bases, and 9 bases had no gene match. From germline, CDR1 is SQVTM and CDR2 ANQGSEA. DNA for the CDR3: TGCAGCGTTGACAGGGGGCGGCTTGGGAGCTACACCTTC. Translated, it gives CSVDRGRLGSYTF.

The rearrangement links TRBV20-1 to TRBJ2-1, with D hard to call. The germline V gene encodes CDR1 DFQATT and CDR2 SNEGSKA (reference sequence). The CDR3 sequence is 12 residues long. With 6 bases removed from V and 5 bases from J, the gap between germline ends came to 11 bases. This CDR3 is CSANQVNNEQFF. The CDR3 DNA reads as TGCAGTGCGAATCAGGTCAACAATGAGCAGTTCTTC.

V is TRBV19 and J is TRBJ1-2; D is undetermined. Trimming left V 6 bases short and J 2 bases short, with 10 bases between. Germline CDR1 is LNHDA and CDR2 is SQIVND (reference sequence). There are 13 residues in the CDR3. The CDR3 spells CASRTRDNYGYTF. CDR3 bases: TGTGCCAGTAGGACTAGAGACAACTATGGCTACACCTTC. The full variable domain, in which reference TRBV19 and TRBJ1-2 provide the parts outside the CDR3, is DGGITQSPKYLFRKEGQNVTLSCEQNLNHDAMYWYRQDPGQGLRLIYYSQIVNDFQKGDIAEGYSVSREKKESFPLTVTSAQKNPTAFYLCASRTRDNYGYTFGSGTRLTVV.

This clonotype turned up a few times. This rearrangement joins TRBV6-5 to TRBJ2-7; TRBD2 might be the D (5 bases). This CDR3 contains 14 residues. Between the trimmed V and J ends, which lost 6 bases and 6 bases, there was a span of 18 bases. Germline CDR1 is MNHEY and CDR2 is SVGAGI. The CDR3 DNA follows: TGTGCCAGCAGCCCCCGAGAGGGATCGGGCGAGCAGTACTTC. Translated: CASSPREGSGEQYF.

The chain employs TRBV29-1 and TRBJ2-2, with 10 bases fitting TRBD2. Trimming at V came to 7 bases and at J to 6 bases, leaving 11 bases not matched to a gene. Germline V gene data show CDR1 as SQVTM and CDR2 as ANQGSEA. The CDR3 is 15 amino acids. This CDR3 is CSARGLAGASGELFF. The CDR3 DNA is TGCAGCGCCAGAGGCCTAGCGGGAGCGTCCGGGGAGCTGTTTTTT.

The chain has TRBV9 and TRBJ2-2; 7 nucleotides line up with TRBD2. Trimming at V came to 3 bases and at J to 3 bases, leaving 5 bases not matched to a gene. CDR1 is SGDLS, CDR2 YYNGEE, per germline. There are 15 residues in the CDR3. Here the CDR3 reads CASSAGGWDTGELFF. The CDR3 nucleotides read TGTGCCAGCAGCGCCGGGGGGTGGGACACCGGGGAGCTGTTTTTT.

This rearrangement joins TRBV20-1 to TRBJ2-5; TRBD1 or TRBD2 may be the D gene (5 bases each). Germline assignment: CDR1 DFQATT and CDR2 SNEGSKA (reference sequence). The CDR3 spans 13 residues. Trimming removed 5 bases from V and 3 bases from J, with 13 bases in between. This CDR3 reads CSALRDGKETQYF. The CDR3 DNA sequence: TGCAGTGCTCTCCGGGACGGAAAAGAGACCCAGTACTTC.

The chain uses TRBV29-1 and TRBJ2-3; 8 bases map to TRBD2. The CDR3 has 13 amino acids. From germline, CDR1 is SQVTM and CDR2 ANQGSEA. V dropped 7 bases and J dropped 10; count of bases not matched to a gene: 13. The CDR3, as DNA: TGCAGCGAATCAGCGGGAGTTAATTCACCGCAGTATTTT. As protein: CSESAGVNSPQYF.

V is TRBV9 and J is TRBJ2-5, with D possibly TRBD2 on 6 matching bases. V dropped 7 bases and J dropped 7 bases, with 17 bases sitting between them. CDR3 length: 13 amino acids. In germline, CDR1 is SGDLS, CDR2 YYNGEE. The CDR3 DNA is TGTGCCAGCGGGGGTACCCTCGGGGGGACCCAGTACTTC. Its translation: CASGGTLGGTQYF.

The chain uses TRBV20-1 and TRBJ1-5; D might be TRBD1 (5 bases). Looked up from germline, CDR1 is DFQATT and CDR2 is SNEGSKA (reference sequence). Trimming left V 4 bases short and J 3 bases short, with 7 bases between. This CDR3 spans 12 amino acids. The CDR3 DNA sequence: TGCAGTGCTACCAGGGCCAATCAGCCCCAGCATTTT. Translated, it gives CSATRANQPQHF.

The chain couples TRBV28 to TRBJ1-5; D gene ambiguous. Trimming pared 4 bases from V and 4 bases from J, leaving 17 bases between. The CDR3 is 16 residues long. Germline lookup yields CDR1 MDHEN and CDR2 SYDVKM. This chain's CDR3 is CASSYPTGGRNQPQHF. CDR3 bases: TGTGCCAGCAGTTACCCCACCGGAGGGCGAAATCAGCCCCAGCATTTT. The full variable domain, rest sourced from reference TRBV28 and TRBJ1-5, is DVKVTQSSRYLVKRTGEKVFLECVQDMDHENMFWYRQDPGLGLRLIYFSYDVKMKEKGDIPEGYSVSREKKERFSLILESASTNQTSMYLCASSYPTGGRNQPQHFGDGTRLSIL.

The chain links TRBV12-3 or TRBV12-4 to TRBJ1-5, with a tentative D call TRBD1 (5 bases). Trimming pared 5 bases from V and 3 bases from J, leaving 20 bases between. The CDR3 is 17 amino acids. The CDR3 sequence: CASSPHLGQVSNQPQHF. CDR3 coding DNA: TGTGCCAGCAGTCCTCACCTGGGGCAGGTGTCCAATCAGCCCCAGCATTTT.

The J gene is TRBJ2-4, the V gene TRBV3-1, with 9 bases aligning to TRBD1. The junction had 1 base not matched to a gene; V was cut back by 3 bases and J by 7 bases. The CDR3 is made up of 13 amino acids. Germline V gene lookup returns CDR1 LGHDT and CDR2 YNNKEL (reference sequence). The CDR3 protein is CASSHGQGNIQYF. In DNA, the CDR3 is TGTGCCAGCAGCCATGGACAGGGGAACATTCAGTACTTC.

The V and J genes are TRBV20-1 and TRBJ1-3; D might be TRBD1 (5 bases). V was clipped by 3 bases and J by 4 bases, with 16 bases between them. The germline gives CDR1 DFQATT, CDR2 SNEGSKA (reference sequence). This CDR3 spans 15 amino acids. The CDR3 coding sequence is TGCAGTGCTAGCCCGGGGAGGGGAGGAGGAAACACCATATATTTT. Translating gives CSASPGRGGGNTIYF.